This TCR beta chain is drawn from a study of identical twins. Via MiXCR, TCRdb re-called the 5' RACE reads, giving one row per CDR3 protein. The sample lists 600,000 to 850,000 distinct CDR3 sequences; 18% were seen once. Germline V gene lookup returns CDR1 SEHNR and CDR2 FQNEAQ (reference sequence). There are 13 residues in the CDR3. The V and J ends lost 11 bases and 0 bases respectively, with 13 bases between them. These data were also filed under a second study, of T cells expressing NK-cell markers. That work adds: Only alpha-beta TCR T cells were sorted in several experiments, using an anti-gamma-delta TCR antibody. The study found these clonotypes also leading the CD3+CD56-NKG2C+ fraction in a few donors.

Sequencing used PBMCs. The receptor was derived from a woman between 18 and 29 years old in good health. This chain links TRBV7-9 with TRBJ2-5; possible D gene TRBD2, 5 bases. CDR3 in DNA: TGTGCCCTAGTAGGAGCGGACCAAGAGACCCAGTACTTC. Amino acids: CALVGADQETQYF.